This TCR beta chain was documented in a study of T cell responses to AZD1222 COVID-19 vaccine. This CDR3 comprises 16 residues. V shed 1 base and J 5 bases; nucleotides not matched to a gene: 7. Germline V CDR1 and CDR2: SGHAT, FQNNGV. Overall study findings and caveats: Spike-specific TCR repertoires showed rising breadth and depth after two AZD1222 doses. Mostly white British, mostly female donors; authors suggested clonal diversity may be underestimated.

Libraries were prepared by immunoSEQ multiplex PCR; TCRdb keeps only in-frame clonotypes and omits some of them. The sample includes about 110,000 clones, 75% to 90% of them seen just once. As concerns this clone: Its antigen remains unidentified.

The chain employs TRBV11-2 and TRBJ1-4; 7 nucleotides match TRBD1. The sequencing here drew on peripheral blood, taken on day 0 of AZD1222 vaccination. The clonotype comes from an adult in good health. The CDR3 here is CASSLGAGQINEKLFF. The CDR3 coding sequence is TGTGCCAGCAGCTTAGGTGCGGGACAGATAAATGAAAAACTGTTTTTT.